The clone carrying this T cell receptor (beta chain) showed up just once. Naive and memory CD4+ T cells were separated from cryopreserved PBMCs. The data were taken from a study of CD4 T cells in relation to SARS-CoV-2 and coronaviruses. Sequencing used immunoSEQ multiplex PCR; TCRdb keeps in-frame clones, though not all of them. The repertoire holds around 54,000 clones, with around 90% as singletons. Source material: naive CD4+ T cells from PBMCs. As for subset: naive CD4+ T cells isolated by negative enrichment. The receptor comes from an adult with COVID-19.

As DNA, the CDR3 is TGTGCCAGCAGCTTGGTAAGGGGGAGCGGGGCCTCCTACGAGCAGTACTTC. This sequence encodes CASSLVRGSGASYEQYF. The chain couples TRBV5-6 to TRBJ2-7, with TRBD2 as a possible D gene (7 bases). CDR3 length equals 17 residues. Germline V gene sequence: CDR1 SGHDT, CDR2 YYEEEE. V shed 0 bases and J shed 0 bases, with 16 bases lying between them.